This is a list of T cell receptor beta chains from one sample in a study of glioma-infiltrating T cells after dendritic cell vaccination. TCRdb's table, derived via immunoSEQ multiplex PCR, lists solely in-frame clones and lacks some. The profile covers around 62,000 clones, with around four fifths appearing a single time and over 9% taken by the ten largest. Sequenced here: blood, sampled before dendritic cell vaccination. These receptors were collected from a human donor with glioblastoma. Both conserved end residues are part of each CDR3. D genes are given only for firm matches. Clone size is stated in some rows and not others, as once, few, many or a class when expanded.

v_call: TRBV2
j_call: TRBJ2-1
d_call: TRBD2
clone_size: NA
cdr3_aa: CASSEDGGAHNEQFF
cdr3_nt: TGTGCCAGCAGTGAAGACGGGGGGGCGCACAATGAGCAGTTCTTC

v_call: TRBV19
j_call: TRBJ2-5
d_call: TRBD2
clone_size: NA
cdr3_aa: CASSTTSGGGETQYF
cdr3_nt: TGTGCCAGTAGTACTACTAGCGGGGGGGGAGAGACCCAGTACTTC

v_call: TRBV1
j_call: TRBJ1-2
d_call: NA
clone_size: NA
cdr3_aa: CTSSPATDYGYTF
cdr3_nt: TGCACCAGCAGCCCGGCGACTGATTATGGCTACACCTTC

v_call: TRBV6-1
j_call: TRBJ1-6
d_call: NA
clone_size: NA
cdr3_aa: CASSEAAGLRNSPLHF
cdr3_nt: TGTGCCAGCAGTGAAGCGGCTGGGCTTCGAAATTCACCCCTCCACTTT

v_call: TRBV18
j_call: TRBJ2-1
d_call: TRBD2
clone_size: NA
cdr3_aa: CASSPSGLVENEQFF
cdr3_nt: TGTGCCAGCTCACCTTCGGGACTAGTAGAGAATGAGCAGTTCTTC

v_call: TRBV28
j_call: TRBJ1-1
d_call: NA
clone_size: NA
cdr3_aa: CASSLRGGGWREAFF
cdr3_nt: TGTGCCAGCAGTTTGAGGGGCGGGGGATGGCGTGAAGCTTTCTTT

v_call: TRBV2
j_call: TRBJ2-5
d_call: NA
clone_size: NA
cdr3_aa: CASASGTLQETQYF
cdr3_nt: TGTGCCAGCGCCTCCGGGACACTTCAAGAGACCCAGTACTTC

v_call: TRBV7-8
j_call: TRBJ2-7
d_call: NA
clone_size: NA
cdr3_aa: CASRPGLKAEQYF
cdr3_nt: TGTGCCAGCAGACCCGGACTTAAGGCCGAGCAGTACTTC

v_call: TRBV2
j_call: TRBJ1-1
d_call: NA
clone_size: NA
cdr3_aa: CASSEKRQGNAFF
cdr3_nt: TGTGCCAGCAGTGAGAAGCGGCAGGGGAACGCTTTCTTT

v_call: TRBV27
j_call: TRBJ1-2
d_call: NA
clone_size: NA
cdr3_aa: CASRQGTKGGYTF
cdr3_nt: TGTGCCAGCAGACAGGGAACAAAGGGAGGCTACACCTTC

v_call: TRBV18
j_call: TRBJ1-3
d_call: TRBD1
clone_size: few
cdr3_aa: CASSPNLQGPGNTIYF
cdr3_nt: TGTGCCAGCTCACCCAATTTACAGGGGCCTGGAAACACCATATATTTT

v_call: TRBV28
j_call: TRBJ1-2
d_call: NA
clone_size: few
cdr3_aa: CASYSRGMDGYTF
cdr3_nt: TGTGCCAGCTATAGCCGGGGAATGGATGGCTACACCTTC

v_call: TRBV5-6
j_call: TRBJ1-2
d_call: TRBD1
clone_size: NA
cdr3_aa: CASSFRQGADGYTF
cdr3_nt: TGTGCCAGCAGCTTCAGACAGGGGGCTGATGGCTACACCTTC

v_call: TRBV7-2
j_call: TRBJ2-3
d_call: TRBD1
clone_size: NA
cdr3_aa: CASTTGQGLSTDTQYF
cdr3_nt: TGTGCCAGCACGACCGGACAGGGTCTTAGCACAGATACGCAGTATTTT

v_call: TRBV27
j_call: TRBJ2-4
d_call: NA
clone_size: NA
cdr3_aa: CASSTLTGLGTPLLF
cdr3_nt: TGTGCCAGCAGTACCCTAACAGGATTGGGAACCCCGCTCCTCTTC

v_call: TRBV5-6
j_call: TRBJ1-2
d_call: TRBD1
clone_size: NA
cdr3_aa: CASIPTRTGSGYTF
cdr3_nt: TGTGCCAGCATTCCTACCAGGACAGGGTCTGGCTACACCTTC

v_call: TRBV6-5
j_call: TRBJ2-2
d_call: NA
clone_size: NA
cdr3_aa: CASRRAGTGELFF
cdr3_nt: TGTGCCAGCAGAAGGGCGGGCACCGGGGAGCTGTTTTTT

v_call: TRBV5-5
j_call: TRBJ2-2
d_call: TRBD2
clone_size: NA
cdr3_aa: CASSLNSGGAAGELFF
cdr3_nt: TGTGCCAGCAGCTTGAATAGCGGGGGAGCCGCCGGGGAGCTGTTTTTT

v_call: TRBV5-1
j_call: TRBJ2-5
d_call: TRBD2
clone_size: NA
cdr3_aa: CASSLNGEGAETQYF
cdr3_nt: TGCGCCAGCAGCTTGAATGGGGAGGGCGCGGAGACCCAGTACTTC

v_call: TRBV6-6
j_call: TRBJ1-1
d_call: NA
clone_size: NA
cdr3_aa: CASSPGGADTEAFF
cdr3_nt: TGTGCCAGCAGCCCCGGAGGGGCGGACACTGAAGCTTTCTTT

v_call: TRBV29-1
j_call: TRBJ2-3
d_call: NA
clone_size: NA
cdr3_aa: CSAAPGAYTDTQYF
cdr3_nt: TGCAGCGCCGCCCCAGGGGCCTACACAGATACGCAGTATTTT

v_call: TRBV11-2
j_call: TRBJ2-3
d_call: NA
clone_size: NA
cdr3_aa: CASSLESRLSTDTQYF
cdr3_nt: TGTGCCAGCAGCTTAGAGTCTAGGCTGAGCACAGATACGCAGTATTTT

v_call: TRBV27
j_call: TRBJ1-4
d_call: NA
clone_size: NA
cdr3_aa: CASSPMTATNEKLFF
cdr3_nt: TGTGCCAGCAGTCCGATGACAGCTACGAATGAAAAACTGTTTTTT

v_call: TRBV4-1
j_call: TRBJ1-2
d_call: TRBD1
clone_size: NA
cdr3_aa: CASSQQGARRNYGYTF
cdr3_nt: TGCGCCAGCAGCCAACAGGGGGCTCGAAGAAACTATGGCTACACCTTC

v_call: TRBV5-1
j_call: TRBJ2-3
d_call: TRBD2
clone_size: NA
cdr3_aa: CASSFSGGPDTQYF
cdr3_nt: TGCGCCAGCAGTTTCAGCGGGGGGCCAGATACGCAGTATTTT